The clone carrying this T cell receptor (beta chain) has a handful of counts. This sample was included in a study of T cell repertoires in cytomegalovirus infection. This CDR3 region has 14 residues. The V end lost 3 bases, the J end lost 5 bases, and 14 bases lay between the germline ends. The germline gives CDR1 SGDLS, CDR2 YYNGEE. TCRdb recomputed calls from the reads with MiXCR, one row per CDR3 protein. The repertoire holds roughly 190,000 distinct CDR3 sequences, with more than 9% as singletons. The sequence was obtained from a human donor in good health (CMV status not recorded). Some clones in this sample may be carry-over from other donors' samples. The chain carries TRBV9 and TRBJ1-1; D call uncertain. Sample: PBMCs. The CDR3 loop reads CASSAGRDETEAFF. The CDR3 coding sequence is TGTGCCAGCAGCGCGGGTAGGGATGAAACTGAAGCTTTCTTT.